Included here is one T cell receptor (beta chain) sequence, with context. As yet, its antigen is unknown. Produced via immunoSEQ multiplex PCR; TCRdb's table is partial and in-frame only. Here the sample spans 240,000 or so clones, 85% to 90% being singletons. This sample is part of a study of Ad26.COV2.S vaccination and SARS-CoV-2 variants. Study in general: Each vaccinee took Ad26.COV2.S intramuscularly, once or twice 56 days apart. Findings of the study overall: Reported findings describe substantial breadth in spike-specific CD8+ and CD4+ T cell responses following vaccination. Among vaccine recipients, spike-specific TCR breadth exceeded that of placebo recipients.

Treatment meaning: some 20 received Ad26.COV2.S at low or high dose, single or two shots; a few received placebo; per-sample allocation not given. Day 63 after the first injection of vaccine or placebo was the sampling time. In Boston, an adult donor aged 18-55 years took part. V dropped 2 bases and J dropped 8 bases, with 7 bases sitting between them. CDR3 size: 12 residues. CDR1 is MNHNS, CDR2 SASEGT, per germline. The chain links TRBV6-1 to TRBJ2-1, with no clear D. This specimen consisted of peripheral blood, obtained in a trial of Ad26.COV2.S vaccine versus placebo. The receptor comes from a person between 18 and 65 years old who received the Ad26.COV2.S COVID-19 vaccine or a placebo. CDR3 residues: CASSELVYEQFF. The CDR3, as DNA: TGTGCCAGCAGTGAATTGGTTTATGAGCAGTTCTTC.